The rows below give T cell receptor beta chains drawn from one sample of a study of blood T cell repertoires in COVID-19. Repertoires were generated with immunoSEQ multiplex PCR, while TCRdb's copy carries only in-frame clones and drops some. The sample has fewer than 200,000 clones; about 88% are singletons. Sequencing was done on a sample of peripheral blood. The receptors stem from a woman aged 45-60 years with COVID-19, enrolled during active disease. Each CDR3 is given with its conserved first and last residue. The order of the fields is V gene, D gene, clone size, J gene, CDR3 DNA, CDR3 protein. D genes are given only for firm matches. The size entry is marked missing in some rows and otherwise reads once, few, many or a size class.

v_call: TRBV15
d_call: .
clone_size: few
j_call: TRBJ1-4
cdr3_nt: TGTGCCACCAGCAGAGATCCCCAGAATGAAAAACTGTTTTTT
cdr3_aa: CATSRDPQNEKLFF

v_call: TRBV27
d_call: .
clone_size: many
j_call: TRBJ2-7
cdr3_nt: TGTGCCAGCAGTCTCGGGTCCCTTAACGAGCAGTACTTC
cdr3_aa: CASSLGSLNEQYF

v_call: TRBV18
d_call: .
clone_size: .
j_call: TRBJ2-7
cdr3_nt: TGTGCCAGCTCACGCACCGGGATCCTTCAGAGGGAGCAGTACTTC
cdr3_aa: CASSRTGILQREQYF

v_call: TRBV3-1/TRBV3-2
d_call: TRBD2
clone_size: once
j_call: TRBJ2-7
cdr3_nt: TGTGCCAGCAGCCAAGAAGGGACTAGGGGCGAGCAGTACTTC
cdr3_aa: CASSQEGTRGEQYF

v_call: TRBV11-2
d_call: .
clone_size: .
j_call: TRBJ1-2
cdr3_nt: TGTGCCAGCAGCTTAGGCGCAGGGACAACTAACTATGGCTACACCTTC
cdr3_aa: CASSLGAGTTNYGYTF

v_call: TRBV4-3
d_call: .
clone_size: .
j_call: TRBJ1-4
cdr3_nt: TGCGCCAGCAGCCAAGCCCCCGGGGGGGGAGGTGAAAAACTGTTTTTT
cdr3_aa: CASSQAPGGGGEKLFF

v_call: TRBV5-1
d_call: TRBD2
clone_size: .
j_call: TRBJ2-7
cdr3_nt: TGCGCCAGCAGCCTAACTAGCGGGGGCCCTTCCTACGAGCAGTACTTC
cdr3_aa: CASSLTSGGPSYEQYF

v_call: TRBV4-2
d_call: .
clone_size: .
j_call: TRBJ1-1
cdr3_nt: TGTGCCAGCAGCCAAGCGCTAACGAACACTGAAGCTTTCTTT
cdr3_aa: CASSQALTNTEAFF

v_call: TRBV27
d_call: .
clone_size: .
j_call: TRBJ2-7
cdr3_nt: TGTGCCAGCAGTCACGCCGGGTACTACGAGCAGTACTTC
cdr3_aa: CASSHAGYYEQYF

v_call: TRBV7-9
d_call: TRBD1
clone_size: few
j_call: TRBJ2-7
cdr3_nt: TGTGCCAGCAATTTGGGACAGGGATCCTACGAGCAGTACTTC
cdr3_aa: CASNLGQGSYEQYF

v_call: TRBV30
d_call: .
clone_size: .
j_call: TRBJ1-1
cdr3_nt: TGTGCCTGGAGTCTAGGCAGGGGTAGGGTCACTGAAGCTTTCTTT
cdr3_aa: CAWSLGRGRVTEAFF

v_call: TRBV18
d_call: .
clone_size: .
j_call: TRBJ2-7
cdr3_nt: TGTGCCAGCTCACCAACCCAGGTGCGCTCCTACGAGCAGTACTTC
cdr3_aa: CASSPTQVRSYEQYF

v_call: TRBV6-6
d_call: TRBD2
clone_size: .
j_call: TRBJ2-3
cdr3_nt: TGTGCCATCCAACGACTAGCGGGGGCCAGCACAGATACGCAGTATTTT
cdr3_aa: CAIQRLAGASTDTQYF

v_call: TRBV7-2
d_call: TRBD1
clone_size: .
j_call: TRBJ1-2
cdr3_nt: TGTGCCAGCAGCTCCTACTTTGGGACAGATAACTATGGCTACACCTTC
cdr3_aa: CASSSYFGTDNYGYTF

v_call: TRBV7-2
d_call: TRBD1
clone_size: .
j_call: TRBJ2-6
cdr3_nt: TGTGCCAGCATCCCCGGGACAGGGTTTGCTGGGGCCAACGTCCTGACTTTC
cdr3_aa: CASIPGTGFAGANVLTF

v_call: TRBV4-1
d_call: TRBD1
clone_size: .
j_call: TRBJ2-7
cdr3_nt: TGCGCCAGCAGCCAAAAGGACAGGGGATACGAGCAGTACTTC
cdr3_aa: CASSQKDRGYEQYF

v_call: TRBV6-5
d_call: .
clone_size: few
j_call: TRBJ1-1
cdr3_nt: TGTGCCAGCAGCTCATGGAAGGCGGCGCTCGAAGCTTTCTTT
cdr3_aa: CASSSWKAALEAFF

v_call: TRBV29-1
d_call: TRBD2
clone_size: .
j_call: TRBJ2-7
cdr3_nt: TGCAGCGTTGAATCTGCGGGGGGATCCTACGAGCAGTACTTC
cdr3_aa: CSVESAGGSYEQYF

v_call: TRBV28
d_call: TRBD1
clone_size: .
j_call: TRBJ2-7
cdr3_nt: TGTGCCAGCAGACGTGGACAGGTAACCTACGAGCAGTACTTC
cdr3_aa: CASRRGQVTYEQYF

v_call: TRBV4-3
d_call: TRBD1
clone_size: once
j_call: TRBJ2-7
cdr3_nt: TGCGCCAGCAGCCAAGGTGGGACAGGGGGCTACGAGCAGTACTTC
cdr3_aa: CASSQGGTGGYEQYF